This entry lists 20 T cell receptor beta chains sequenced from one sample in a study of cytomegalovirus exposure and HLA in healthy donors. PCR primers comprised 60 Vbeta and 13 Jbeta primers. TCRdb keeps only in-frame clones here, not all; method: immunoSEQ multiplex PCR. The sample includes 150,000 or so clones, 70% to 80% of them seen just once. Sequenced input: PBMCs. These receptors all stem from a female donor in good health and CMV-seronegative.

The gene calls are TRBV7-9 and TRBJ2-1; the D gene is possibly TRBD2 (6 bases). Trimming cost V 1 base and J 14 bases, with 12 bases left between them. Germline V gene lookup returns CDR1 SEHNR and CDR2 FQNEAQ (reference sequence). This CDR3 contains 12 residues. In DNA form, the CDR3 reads TGTGCCAGCAGCTTAGATGTCCCGGGGGAGTTCTTC. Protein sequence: CASSLDVPGEFF.

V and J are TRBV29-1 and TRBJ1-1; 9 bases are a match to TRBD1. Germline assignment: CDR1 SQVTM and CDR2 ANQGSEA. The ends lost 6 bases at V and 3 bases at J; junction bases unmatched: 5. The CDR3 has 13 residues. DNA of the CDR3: TGCAGCGTAGGACAGGGGTTTTACACTGAAGCTTTCTTT. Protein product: CSVGQGFYTEAFF.

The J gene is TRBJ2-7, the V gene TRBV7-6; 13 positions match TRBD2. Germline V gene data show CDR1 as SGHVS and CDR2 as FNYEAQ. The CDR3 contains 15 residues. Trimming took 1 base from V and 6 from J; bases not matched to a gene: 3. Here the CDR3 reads CASSLGTSGRGEQYF. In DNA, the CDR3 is TGTGCCAGCAGCTTAGGGACTAGCGGGAGAGGCGAGCAGTACTTC.

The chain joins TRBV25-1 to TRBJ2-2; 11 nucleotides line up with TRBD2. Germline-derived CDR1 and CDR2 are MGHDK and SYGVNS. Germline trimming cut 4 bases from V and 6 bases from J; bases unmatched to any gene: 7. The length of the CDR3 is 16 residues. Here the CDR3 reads CASSAGLAGGAGELFF. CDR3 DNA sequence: TGTGCCAGCAGTGCTGGACTAGCGGGTGGGGCCGGGGAGCTGTTTTTT. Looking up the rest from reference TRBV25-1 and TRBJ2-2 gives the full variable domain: EADIYQTPRYLVIGTGKKITLECSQTMGHDKMYWYQQDPGMELHLIHYSYGVNSTEKGDLSSESTVSRIRTEHFPLTLESARPSHTSQYLCASSAGLAGGAGELFFGEGSRLTVL.

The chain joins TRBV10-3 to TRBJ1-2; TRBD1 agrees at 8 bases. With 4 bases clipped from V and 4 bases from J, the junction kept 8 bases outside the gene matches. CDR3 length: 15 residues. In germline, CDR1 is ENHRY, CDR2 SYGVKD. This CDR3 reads CAISAPGQESYGYTF. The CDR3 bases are TGTGCCATCAGTGCTCCGGGACAGGAGTCCTATGGCTACACCTTC.

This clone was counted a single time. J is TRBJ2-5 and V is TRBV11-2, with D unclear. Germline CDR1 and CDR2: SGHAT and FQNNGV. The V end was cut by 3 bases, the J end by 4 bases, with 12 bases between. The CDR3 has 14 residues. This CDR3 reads CASSFGSTSETQYF. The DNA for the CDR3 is TGTGCCAGCAGCTTTGGCAGTACGTCAGAGACCCAGTACTTC. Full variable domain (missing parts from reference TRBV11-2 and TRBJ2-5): EAGVAQSPRYKIIEKRQSVAFWCNPISGHATLYWYQQILGQGPKLLIQFQNNGVVDDSQLPKDRFSAERLKGVDSTLKIQPAKLEDSAVYLCASSFGSTSETQYFGPGTRLLVL.

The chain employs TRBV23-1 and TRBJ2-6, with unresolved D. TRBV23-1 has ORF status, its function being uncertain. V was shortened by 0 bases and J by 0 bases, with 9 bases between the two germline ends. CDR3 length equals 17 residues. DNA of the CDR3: TGCGCCAGCAGTCAATCTGGCAGGCACTCTGGGGCCAACGTCCTGACTTTC. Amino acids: CASSQSGRHSGANVLTF.

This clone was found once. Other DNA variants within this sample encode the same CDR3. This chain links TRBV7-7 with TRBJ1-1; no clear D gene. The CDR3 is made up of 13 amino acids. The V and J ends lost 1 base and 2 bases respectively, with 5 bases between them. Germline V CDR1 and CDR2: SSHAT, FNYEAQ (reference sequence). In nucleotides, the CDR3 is TGTGCCAGCAGCTTAGACAGCAACACTGAAGCTTTCTTT. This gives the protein CASSLDSNTEAFF. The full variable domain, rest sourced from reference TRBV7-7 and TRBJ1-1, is GAGVSQSPRYKVTKRGQDVTLRCDPISSHATLYWYQQALGQGPEFLTYFNYEAQPDKSGLPSDRFSAERPEGSISTLTIQRTEQRDSAMYRCASSLDSNTEAFFGQGTRLTVV.

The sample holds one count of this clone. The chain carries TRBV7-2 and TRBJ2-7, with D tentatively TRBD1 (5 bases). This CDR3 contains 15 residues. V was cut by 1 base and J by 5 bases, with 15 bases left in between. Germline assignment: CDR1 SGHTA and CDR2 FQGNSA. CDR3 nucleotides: TGTGCCAGCAGCTTAGACCTCAGCAGGGTGAACGAGCAGTACTTC. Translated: CASSLDLSRVNEQYF.

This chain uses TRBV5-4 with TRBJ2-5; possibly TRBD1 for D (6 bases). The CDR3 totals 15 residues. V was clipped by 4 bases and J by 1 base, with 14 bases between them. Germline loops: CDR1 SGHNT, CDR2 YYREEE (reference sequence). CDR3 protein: CASSQRQASQETQYF. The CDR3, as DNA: TGTGCCAGCAGCCAAAGACAGGCGAGCCAAGAGACCCAGTACTTC.

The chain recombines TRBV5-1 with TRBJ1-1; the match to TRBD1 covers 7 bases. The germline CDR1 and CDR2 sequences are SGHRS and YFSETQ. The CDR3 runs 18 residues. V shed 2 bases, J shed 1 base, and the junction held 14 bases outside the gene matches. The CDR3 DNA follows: TGCGCCAGCAGCTTCCGCCCGACTCCCCGACAGGGGAACACTGAAGCTTTCTTT. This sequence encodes CASSFRPTPRQGNTEAFF.

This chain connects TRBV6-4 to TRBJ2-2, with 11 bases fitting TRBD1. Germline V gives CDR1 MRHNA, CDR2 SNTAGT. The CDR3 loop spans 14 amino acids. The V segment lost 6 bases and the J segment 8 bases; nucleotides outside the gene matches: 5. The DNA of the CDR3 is TGTGCCAGCAGCAGGACAGGGGGCACGGGGGAGCTGTTTTTT. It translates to CASSRTGGTGELFF.

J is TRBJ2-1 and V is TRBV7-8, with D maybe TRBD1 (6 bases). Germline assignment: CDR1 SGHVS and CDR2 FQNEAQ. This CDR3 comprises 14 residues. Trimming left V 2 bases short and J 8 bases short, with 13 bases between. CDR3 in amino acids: CASSLTGSRDEQFF. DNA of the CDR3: TGTGCCAGCAGCTTAACAGGGAGTAGGGATGAGCAGTTCTTC.

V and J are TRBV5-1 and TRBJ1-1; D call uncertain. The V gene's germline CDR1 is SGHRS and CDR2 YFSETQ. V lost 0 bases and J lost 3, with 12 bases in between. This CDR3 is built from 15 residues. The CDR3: CASSLVRAPHTEAFF. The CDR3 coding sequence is TGCGCCAGCAGCTTGGTGCGGGCCCCCCACACTGAAGCTTTCTTT.

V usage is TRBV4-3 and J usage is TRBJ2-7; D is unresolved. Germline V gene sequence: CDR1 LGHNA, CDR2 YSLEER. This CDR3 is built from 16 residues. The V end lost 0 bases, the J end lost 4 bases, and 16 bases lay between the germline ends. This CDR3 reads CASSQDFNPGSYEQYF. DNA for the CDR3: TGCGCCAGCAGCCAAGATTTTAATCCGGGTAGTTACGAGCAGTACTTC.

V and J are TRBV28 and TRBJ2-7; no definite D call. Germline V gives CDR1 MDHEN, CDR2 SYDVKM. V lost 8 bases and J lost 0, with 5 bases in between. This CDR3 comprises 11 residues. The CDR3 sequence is CASSYSYEQYF. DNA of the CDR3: TGTGCCAGCTCTTACTCCTACGAGCAGTACTTC.

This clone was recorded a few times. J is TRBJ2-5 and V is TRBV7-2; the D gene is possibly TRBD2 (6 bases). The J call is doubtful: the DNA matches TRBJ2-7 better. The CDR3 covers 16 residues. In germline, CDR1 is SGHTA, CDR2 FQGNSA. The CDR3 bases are TGTGCCAGCAGCCGTAACTTGCGGGGAGGTGCCTACGAGCAGTACTTC. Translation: CASSRNLRGGAYEQYF.

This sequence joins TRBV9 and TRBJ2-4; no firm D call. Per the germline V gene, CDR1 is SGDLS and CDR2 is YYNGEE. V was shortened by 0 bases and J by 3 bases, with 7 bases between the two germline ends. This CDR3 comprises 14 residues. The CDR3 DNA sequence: TGTGCCAGCAGCGTAGATAATAGCAAAAACATTCAGTACTTC. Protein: CASSVDNSKNIQYF. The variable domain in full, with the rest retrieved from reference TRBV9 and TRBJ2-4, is DSGVTQTPKHLITATGQRVTLRCSPRSGDLSVYWYQQSLDQGLQFLIQYYNGEERAKGNILERFSAQQFPDLHSELNLSSLELGDSALYFCASSVDNSKNIQYFGAGTRLSVL.

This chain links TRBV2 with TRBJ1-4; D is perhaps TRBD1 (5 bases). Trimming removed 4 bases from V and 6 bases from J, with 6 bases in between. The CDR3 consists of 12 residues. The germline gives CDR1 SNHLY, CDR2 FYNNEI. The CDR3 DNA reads TGTGCCAGCAGTGGGGGCTATGAAAAACTGTTTTTT. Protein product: CASSGGYEKLFF.

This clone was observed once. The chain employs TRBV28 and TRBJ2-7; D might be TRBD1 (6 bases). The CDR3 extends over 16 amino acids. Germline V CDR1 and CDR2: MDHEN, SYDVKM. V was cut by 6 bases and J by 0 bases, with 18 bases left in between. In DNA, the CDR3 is TGTGCCAGCAGACTCATACAGGGATTGGGCTCCTACGAGCAGTACTTC. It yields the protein CASRLIQGLGSYEQYF.